This TCR beta chain is drawn from a study of T-cell reconstitution after alpha-beta-depleted transplantation in children. Study-level findings and limits: A year had passed since transplant, and T-cell counts and diversity by then came mostly from newly produced T cells. TCRbeta diversity was high at day 60 in some patients (a result of surviving recipient T cells and thymic progenitors). Reportedly, roughly two months post-transplant, alpha-beta T cells arose from several hundred expanded graft clones.

For TCRbeta, the library was prepared with unique molecular identifiers. TCRdb re-called the PCR reads through MiXCR, storing one row per CDR3 protein. The data show around 500,000 distinct CDR3 sequences, 20% to 25% seen once. CDR1 is SGHVS and CDR2 is FNYEAQ in the germline V gene. The CDR3 loop spans 17 amino acids. To note about this clonotype: Its target is not known. The junction does not match germline at one end; this may be a read error.

This chain links TRBV7-6 with TRBJ2-1, with unresolved D. The receptor was derived from a boy under two years old who had a stem cell transplant for acute myeloid leukemia, so the T cells may come from the graft donor. This specimen was PBMCs, mostly from graft donor cells, taken 360 days after TCRalphabeta/CD19-depleted stem cell transplant. CDR3 sequence: CASSSPFSSSRRNEQFF. CDR3 coding DNA: TGTGCTAGCAGCTCCCCTTTTAGTAGTTCGAGGCGAAATGAGCAGTTCTTC. Full variable domain (outside the CDR3, taken from reference TRBV7-6 and TRBJ2-1): GAGVSQSPRYKVTKRGQDVALRCDPISGHVSLYWYRQALGQGPEFLTYFNYEAQQDKSGLPNDRFSAERPEGSISTLTIQRTEQRDSAMYRCASSSPFSSSRRNEQFFGPGTRLTVL.